This T cell receptor beta chain was found in a study of blood T cells in healthy people across ages. About this clonotype itself: The antigen remains undetermined.

General study points: The diversity estimates, figures obtained from one million T cells, were considered underestimates. TCR beta diversity tracked closely with naive T cell percentage.

Primers used in a second PCR of about 7 to 11 cycles were a sample-barcoded 5' primer and a J-beta primer mix. No fewer than 3 million CDR3-containing paired-end reads came from each sample. TCRdb itself ran the 5' RACE reads through MiXCR, one entry per CDR3 protein. The data contain over 1.5 million distinct CDR3 sequences, around half of them singletons. Trimming took off 3 bases at V and 3 bases at J, with 15 bases between the two ends. Germline CDR1 DFQATT, CDR2 SNEGSKA (reference sequence). This CDR3 has 15 residues. This receptor was obtained from a woman aged 40 to 50 in good health. The rearrangement joins TRBV20-1 to TRBJ2-1, with unresolved D. The sequenced material came from blood. The DNA for the CDR3 is TGCAGTGCTAGCTCACCCCCCAGCGACTACAATGAGCAGTTCTTC. The encoded protein is CSASSPPSDYNEQFF.